The sequence of this T cell receptor (beta chain) was determined in a study of T-cell reconstitution after alpha-beta-depleted transplantation in children. General study points: Several hundred rapidly expanded clones from non-depleted graft cells reportedly supplied alpha-beta T cells about two months post-transplant.

Unique molecular identifiers were used to barcode this TCRbeta library. TCRdb re-called the PCR reads with MiXCR, one entry per CDR3 protein. This sample has about 7,900 distinct CDR3 sequences, with about 32% found just once. This clonotype was seen a single time. Its target is not known. The CDR3 has 12 residues. Germline V gene data show CDR1 as DFQATT and CDR2 as SNEGSKA (reference sequence). V lost 7 bases, J lost 5 bases, and 13 bases lay in between. V and J are TRBV20-1 and TRBJ2-3; the D gene is possibly TRBD1 (6 bases). The sequence derives from a boy under two years old who had a stem cell transplant for SCID, so the T cells may come from the graft donor. The source material was peripheral blood, sampled 60 days after TCRalphabeta/CD19-depleted stem cell transplant. CDR3 in DNA: TGCAGTGTTCAGATAGGGGGAGATACGCAGTATTTT. This sequence encodes CSVQIGGDTQYF.